The 23 T cell receptor beta chains reported below all come from one sample, sequenced in a study of vaccination effects on CD4 cells after COVID-19. Only in-frame clones appear in the TCRdb table, and some are missing; sequencing was by immunoSEQ multiplex PCR. The table has 35,000 to 40,000 clones, about 69% seen once. Sequencing followed a ViraFEST assay step that expanded antigen-specific CD4+ T cells with viral peptide pools. Researchers isolated CD4+ T cells once 9 to 11 days of culture had elapsed. Prior SARS-CoV-2 infection was absent in the vaccine recipients, as shown by negative nucleocapsid antibodies. Antigens for these TCRs are unknown. The sequencing here drew on CD4+ T cells from PBMCs cultured with HCoV-OC43 spike peptides, taken before COVID-19 vaccination. Documented subset: HCoV-OC43 spike overlapping peptide pool stimulation. The source is a human donor who received a COVID-19 vaccine.

The chain employs TRBV3-1 (or the pseudogene TRBV3-2) and TRBJ2-3; TRBD2 is a possible D gene (6 bases). V shed 4 bases and J shed 5 bases, with 13 bases lying between them. This CDR3 contains 14 residues. CDR1 and CDR2 (germline): LGHDT, YNNKEL (reference sequence). The DNA for the CDR3 is TGTGCCAGCAGCCGGAGGGGTGAGGGAGATACGCAGTATTTT. Translating it yields CASSRRGEGDTQYF.

The CDR3 loop reads CASSLAGASGGQETQYF. CDR3 bases: TGCGCCAGCAGCTTGGCCGGGGCTAGCGGGGGCCAAGAGACCCAGTACTTC. The V and J genes are TRBV5-1 and TRBJ2-5; TRBD2 matches 10 bases. J was trimmed by 1 base and V by 0 bases; bases with no gene match: 6. The CDR3 is made up of 17 amino acids. CDR1 SGHRS and CDR2 YFSETQ come from the germline V gene.

J is TRBJ1-1 and V is TRBV3-1 (or the pseudogene TRBV3-2); 9 nucleotides align to TRBD1. Germline CDR1 LGHDT, CDR2 YNNKEL (reference sequence). The length of the CDR3 is 16 residues. The trim removed 4 bases at V and 1 base at J, leaving 7 bases unmatched. The CDR3 loop reads CASSLLTGQGNTEAFF. In nucleotides, the CDR3 is TGTGCCAGCAGCCTACTAACGGGACAGGGGAACACTGAAGCTTTCTTT.

This chain joins TRBV18 and TRBJ1-1, with no clear D. CDR1 is KGHSH, CDR2 LQKENI, per germline. The CDR3 has 14 residues. V was cut by 3 bases and J by 2 bases, with 10 bases left in between. The CDR3 nucleotides read TGTGCCAGCTCACCGGGCACGGAAAACACTGAAGCTTTCTTT. It translates to CASSPGTENTEAFF.

This chain joins TRBV7-2 and TRBJ2-2, with TRBD2 identical over 10 bases. CDR3 length: 17 amino acids. Trimming took 4 bases from V and 2 from J; bases not matched to a gene: 7. Germline V gene lookup returns CDR1 SGHTA and CDR2 FQGNSA. The CDR3 loop reads CASSSPLAGVNTGELFF. DNA of the CDR3: TGTGCCAGCAGCTCCCCCCTAGCGGGAGTAAACACCGGGGAGCTGTTTTTT.

This clone was observed a handful of times. The genes are TRBV7-9 and TRBJ2-1, with 11 nucleotides matching TRBD2. V was clipped by 4 bases and J by 6 bases; unmatched bases: 5. The length of the CDR3 is 15 residues. In germline, CDR1 is SEHNR, CDR2 FQNEAQ (reference sequence). The CDR3 region is CASSSIAGGPNEQFF. In DNA, the CDR3 is TGTGCCAGCAGCTCTATAGCGGGAGGGCCCAATGAGCAGTTCTTC.

J is TRBJ1-1 and V is TRBV3-1 (or the pseudogene TRBV3-2); D remains ambiguous. This CDR3 region has 14 residues. Germline V gene data show CDR1 as LGHDT and CDR2 as YNNKEL (reference sequence). V was shortened by 1 base and J by 7 bases, with 13 bases between the two germline ends. CDR3 sequence (DNA): TGTGCCAGCAGCCAAGTAGGAGGAGGCGGTGAAGCTTTCTTT. Its translation: CASSQVGGGGEAFF.

The sample holds a few counts of this clone. This chain uses TRBV18 with TRBJ1-2; perhaps TRBD1 as D (6 bases). The CDR3 has 16 amino acids. Looked up from germline, CDR1 is KGHSH and CDR2 is LQKENI. V lost 2 bases to trimming and J lost 4 bases, with 17 bases between them. This CDR3 is CASSPTQGVKFYGYTF. The CDR3 nucleotides are TGTGCCAGCTCACCAACACAGGGAGTAAAATTCTATGGCTACACCTTC.

This sequence joins TRBV9 and TRBJ1-4, with a tentative D call TRBD1 (5 bases). The CDR3 has 13 residues. CDR1 and CDR2 (germline): SGDLS, YYNGEE. The V end was cut by 4 bases, the J end by 10 bases, with 14 bases between. CDR3 region: CASSPQTVGKLFF. The CDR3 nucleotides are TGTGCCAGCAGCCCTCAGACAGTCGGAAAACTGTTTTTT.

This clone was found once. V is TRBV4-1 and J is TRBJ1-1, with 8 bases identical to TRBD1. Germline V CDR1 and CDR2: MGHRA, YSYEKL. Trimming removed 3 bases from V and 6 bases from J; junction bases left unmatched: 6. The CDR3 spans 14 residues. The CDR3 here is CASSQQGAHAEAFF. The CDR3 DNA follows: TGCGCCAGCAGCCAGCAGGGGGCTCACGCTGAAGCTTTCTTT.

This clone was seen a few times. The chain links TRBV6-4 to TRBJ2-3, with 10 nucleotides matching TRBD2. This CDR3 has 15 residues. V lost 3 bases to trimming and J lost 2 bases; unmatched junction nucleotides: 2. Germline CDR1 reads MRHNA; CDR2 reads SNTAGT. CDR3 sequence reads: CASSESGGATDTQYF. CDR3 DNA sequence: TGTGCCAGCAGTGAAAGCGGGGGGGCCACAGATACGCAGTATTTT.

The chain recombines TRBV19 with TRBJ1-6; TRBD1 matches 7 bases. The V segment lost 2 bases and the J segment 6 bases; nucleotides outside the gene matches: 16. Germline lookup yields CDR1 LNHDA and CDR2 SQIVND (reference sequence). The CDR3 runs to 19 residues. The CDR3 protein is CASSISLDRVSVGNSPLHF. The DNA of the CDR3 is TGTGCCAGTAGTATATCCCTCGACAGGGTAAGCGTAGGTAATTCACCCCTCCACTTT. The full variable domain, with the rest looked up from reference TRBV19 and TRBJ1-6, is DGGITQSPKYLFRKEGQNVTLSCEQNLNHDAMYWYRQDPGQGLRLIYYSQIVNDFQKGDIAEGYSVSREKKESFPLTVTSAQKNPTAFYLCASSISLDRVSVGNSPLHFGNGTRLTVT.

J is TRBJ1-4 and V is TRBV3-1 (or the pseudogene TRBV3-2); D is ambiguous. The CDR3 runs 13 residues. Deletions cut 1 base from V and 7 bases from J, with 7 bases between. Germline CDR1 reads LGHDT; CDR2 reads YNNKEL (reference sequence). The CDR3 sequence: CASSQVGFEKLFF. The CDR3 DNA reads TGTGCCAGCAGCCAAGTGGGCTTTGAAAAACTGTTTTTT.

This clone was counted a few times. V and J are TRBV7-9 and TRBJ2-7; tentatively, D is TRBD2 (6 bases). This CDR3 is 14 amino acids long. The germline gives CDR1 SEHNR, CDR2 FQNEAQ (reference sequence). V gave up 4 bases and J gave up 1 base, with 11 bases separating them. The CDR3 loop reads CASSWPGRSYEQYF. CDR3 sequence (DNA): TGTGCCAGCAGCTGGCCCGGGAGATCCTACGAGCAGTACTTC.

In its sample, this clone was seen once. The chain couples TRBV5-1 to TRBJ2-3, with 13 bases that match TRBD2. This CDR3 contains 17 residues. Germline V gives CDR1 SGHRS, CDR2 YFSETQ. The ends lost 4 bases at V and 5 bases at J; junction bases unmatched: 10. The CDR3 DNA reads as TGCGCCAGCAGCGCCCCACTAGCGGGGGGGCTGAGAGATACGCAGTATTTT. Translating it yields CASSAPLAGGLRDTQYF. The full variable domain, rest sourced from reference TRBV5-1 and TRBJ2-3, is KAGVTQTPRYLIKTRGQQVTLSCSPISGHRSVSWYQQTPGQGLQFLFEYFSETQRNKGNFPGRFSGRQFSNSRSEMNVSTLELGDSALYLCASSAPLAGGLRDTQYFGPGTRLTVL.

This chain links TRBV9 with TRBJ1-2, with 9 bases fitting TRBD1. The germline CDR1 and CDR2 sequences are SGDLS and YYNGEE. CDR3 length: 15 amino acids. Unmatched junction bases numbered 10, after V lost 4 bases and J lost 6 bases. CDR3 residues: CASSLSVQGADGYTF. The CDR3 DNA follows: TGTGCCAGCAGCCTTAGCGTACAGGGGGCGGATGGCTACACCTTC.

This clone was seen only once. The rearrangement links TRBV5-1 to TRBJ1-3; D unclear. Germline loops: CDR1 SGHRS, CDR2 YFSETQ. Trimming pared 1 base from V and 2 bases from J, leaving 13 bases between. The CDR3 totals 16 residues. Here the CDR3 reads CASSLLSTTPGNTIYF. In nucleotides, the CDR3 is TGCGCCAGCAGCTTGTTGTCGACAACTCCTGGAAACACCATATATTTT.

This clone was found a few times. The chain employs TRBV6-1 and TRBJ1-1; the D is unclear. The CDR3 is 13 residues long. V lost 2 bases and J lost 3, with 7 bases in between. Germline CDR1 MNHNS, CDR2 SASEGT. The CDR3: CASSEIGDTEAFF. The CDR3 nucleotides read TGTGCCAGCAGTGAAATCGGGGACACTGAAGCTTTCTTT.

This sequence joins TRBV4-1 and TRBJ2-4; D could derive from TRBD1 or TRBD2 (5 bases each). Germline CDR1 and CDR2: MGHRA and YSYEKL. The CDR3 consists of 18 residues. The V end lost 1 base, the J end lost 0 bases, and 16 bases lay between the germline ends. The CDR3 loop reads CASSQAGGRGIAKNIQYF. The CDR3 DNA follows: TGCGCCAGCAGCCAAGCTGGGGGTCGGGGAATAGCCAAAAACATTCAGTACTTC.

At least ten counts were recorded for this clone. The chain uses TRBV2 and TRBJ1-3; no definite D call. This CDR3 is 13 amino acids long. Trimming pared 7 bases from V and 4 bases from J, leaving 11 bases between. CDR1 and CDR2 (germline): SNHLY, FYNNEI. CDR3 in DNA: TGTGCCAGCACGTCACTGAGGGGAAACACCATATATTTT. Amino acid sequence: CASTSLRGNTIYF.

This clone was seen a few times. The chain couples TRBV19 to TRBJ2-4; D is undetermined. The V end was cut by 1 base, the J end by 3 bases, with 4 bases between. The germline gives CDR1 LNHDA, CDR2 SQIVND (reference sequence). There are 13 residues in the CDR3. CDR3 amino acids: CASSIADKNIQYF. The CDR3 DNA sequence: TGTGCCAGTAGTATAGCCGACAAAAACATTCAGTACTTC. The full variable domain, completed using reference TRBV19 and TRBJ2-4, is DGGITQSPKYLFRKEGQNVTLSCEQNLNHDAMYWYRQDPGQGLRLIYYSQIVNDFQKGDIAEGYSVSREKKESFPLTVTSAQKNPTAFYLCASSIADKNIQYFGAGTRLSVL.

V is TRBV6-5 and J is TRBJ2-7; maybe TRBD1 (6 bases). Germline loops: CDR1 MNHEY, CDR2 SVGAGI. This CDR3 comprises 14 residues. The germline V and J ends were trimmed by 5 bases and 6 bases, with 17 bases remaining between them. CDR3 loop: CASSPRQVRSEQYF. In nucleotides, the CDR3 is TGTGCCAGCAGTCCTAGACAGGTTCGGAGCGAGCAGTACTTC.

This clone was detected only a few times. V usage is TRBV7-8 and J usage is TRBJ2-1; 7 nucleotides line up with TRBD2. Germline V lookup: CDR1 SGHVS, CDR2 FQNEAQ. The CDR3 has 15 amino acids. With 1 base clipped from V and 4 bases from J, the junction kept 4 bases outside the gene matches. CDR3 bases: TGTGCCAGCAGCTTAGAGGGGACTACATACAATGAGCAGTTCTTC. Protein product: CASSLEGTTYNEQFF.